Included here is one TCR beta chain sequence, with context. Its antigen is undetermined. Sequencing was performed with immunoSEQ multiplex PCR; in TCRdb, only in-frame clones are kept and a portion is missing. The repertoire has some 420,000 clones, more than 75% of them found once; the top ten carry around 3.6%. The CDR3 is 16 amino acids. The germline V gene has CDR1 SGDLS and CDR2 YYNGEE. V was clipped by 1 base and J by 4 bases; unmatched bases: 7. The data are from a study of Ad26.COV2.S vaccination and SARS-CoV-2 variants. Overall study findings and caveats: In vaccinated individuals, spike-specific CD8+ and CD4+ T cell responses reportedly displayed substantial breadth.

Treatment in this sample: 19 received Ad26.COV2.S at low or high dose, single or two shots; several received placebo; per-sample allocation not given. Following the first vaccine or placebo injection, samples were taken on day 63. The J gene is TRBJ2-1, the V gene TRBV9, with 8 nucleotides matching TRBD2. The receptor was derived from a person aged 18-65 years who received the Ad26.COV2.S COVID-19 vaccine or a placebo. Material: peripheral blood, obtained in a trial of Ad26.COV2.S vaccine versus placebo. CDR3: CASSVRLAGSYNEQFF. DNA for the CDR3: TGTGCCAGCAGCGTAAGGTTAGCGGGGTCTTACAATGAGCAGTTCTTC.